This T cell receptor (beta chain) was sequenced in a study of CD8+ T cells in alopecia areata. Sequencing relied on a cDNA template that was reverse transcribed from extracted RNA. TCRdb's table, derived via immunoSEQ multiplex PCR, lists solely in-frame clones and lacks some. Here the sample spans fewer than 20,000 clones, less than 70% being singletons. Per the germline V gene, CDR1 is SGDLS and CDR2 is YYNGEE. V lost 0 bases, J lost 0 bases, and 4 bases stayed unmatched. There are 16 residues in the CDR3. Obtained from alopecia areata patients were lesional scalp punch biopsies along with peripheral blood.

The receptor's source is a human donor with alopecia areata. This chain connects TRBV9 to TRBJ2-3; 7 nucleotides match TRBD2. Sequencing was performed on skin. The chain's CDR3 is CASSVEASGSTDTQYF. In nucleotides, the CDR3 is TGTGCCAGCAGCGTAGAGGCTAGCGGAAGCACAGATACGCAGTATTTT.